The clone carrying this T cell receptor beta chain was counted a few times. Per the authors' pipeline: Amplification of reference gene primers provided the estimated nucleated cell counts. Generated by immunoSEQ multiplex PCR, the TCRdb table keeps only in-frame clones and is missing some. V, J and clone size are those of that table, while D and trimming were read from the DNA. The repertoire holds about 210,000 clones, with 65% to 90% as singletons. These data belong to a study of blood T cell repertoires in COVID-19. Whole-study context: Sources were T cells, B-cell-depleted T cells, or PBMCs; the material itself was cDNA or gDNA.

Trimming cost V 3 bases and J 0 bases, with 9 bases left between them. The V gene's germline CDR1 is MRHNA and CDR2 SNTAGT. The CDR3 runs 15 residues. The sequencing sample was made of peripheral blood. The clonotype comes from a man aged 45-65 years with COVID-19, enrolled during active disease. This chain uses TRBV6-4 with TRBJ2-1; D may be TRBD1 (6 bases). CDR3 amino acids: CASSEGDTSYNEQFF. The CDR3 bases are TGTGCCAGCAGTGAGGGGGACACCTCCTACAATGAGCAGTTCTTC.